These T cell receptor beta chains were read from a single sample in a study of identical twins. TCRdb independently ran MiXCR on the 5' RACE reads; one entry per CDR3 protein. The sample gives fewer than 800,000 distinct CDR3 sequences, 7.1% of which show up once; roughly 1.6% is in the top ten. This sample also appeared in a second study, on yellow fever vaccine responses in identical twins.

The sample consisted of PBMCs. Receptors originate from a woman aged 18-35 years in good health. Each CDR3 is given with its conserved first and last residue.

J: TRBJ1-1
V: TRBV5-1
CDR3: CASSSTDGAFF

J: TRBJ1-5
V: TRBV14
CDR3: CASSWRTTPQPQHF

J: TRBJ2-1
V: TRBV29-1
CDR3: CSVGDRVGSPYNEQFF

J: TRBJ2-7
V: TRBV12-3/TRBV12-4
CDR3: CASSSQGNSYEQYF

J: TRBJ2-1
V: TRBV7-8
CDR3: CASSLNWEQFF

J: TRBJ2-2
V: TRBV28
CDR3: CASSRGTGGFGELFF

J: TRBJ2-7
V: TRBV19
CDR3: CASRSASGFSYEQYF

J: TRBJ2-3
V: TRBV2
CDR3: CASRNGGSPDTQYF

J: TRBJ2-1
V: TRBV10-1
CDR3: CASSDMASGSYNEQFF

J: TRBJ1-3
V: TRBV2
CDR3: CASMRGGLGNTIYF

J: TRBJ2-3
V: TRBV5-1
CDR3: CASSVDAGGRTDTQYF

J: TRBJ1-4
V: TRBV3-1
CDR3: CASSQFLTTNEKLFF

J: TRBJ1-1
V: TRBV20-1
CDR3: CSVRDGVGTEAFF

J: TRBJ1-4
V: TRBV3-1
CDR3: CASSQDKGQGNEKLFF

J: TRBJ2-4
V: TRBV18
CDR3: CASSDRDPPIQYF

J: TRBJ2-5
V: TRBV29-1
CDR3: CSVEGGHQETQYF

J: TRBJ2-3
V: TRBV12-3/TRBV12-4
CDR3: CASTIRESTDTQYF

J: TRBJ1-6
V: TRBV11-2
CDR3: CASSPYQGGNSPLHF

J: TRBJ2-1
V: TRBV5-1
CDR3: CASSLGGLAYNEQFF

J: TRBJ1-1
V: TRBV9
CDR3: CASSVGSALNTEAFF

J: TRBJ1-1
V: TRBV6-5
CDR3: CASSYDRAAEAFF

J: TRBJ1-5
V: TRBV12-3/TRBV12-4
CDR3: CAIPSDSNQPQHF

J: TRBJ1-6
V: TRBV10-3
CDR3: CATKRDALDSPLHF

J: TRBJ2-3
V: TRBV29-1
CDR3: CSVEDPDREADTQYF

J: TRBJ2-3
V: TRBV5-1
CDR3: CASSLRVADTDTQYF

J: TRBJ1-2
V: TRBV12-3/TRBV12-4
CDR3: CASNPGQQFNYGYTF

J: TRBJ2-3
V: TRBV5-1
CDR3: CASRFGTDTQYF

J: TRBJ2-3
V: TRBV7-9
CDR3: CASRLGTGVDTQYF

J: TRBJ2-2
V: TRBV29-1
CDR3: CSVDSGRAKSNTGELFF

J: TRBJ2-2
V: TRBV7-8
CDR3: CASTPLGIPGELFF

J: TRBJ1-1
V: TRBV20-1
CDR3: CSARALDRGPNTEAFF

J: TRBJ2-5
V: TRBV10-3
CDR3: CAIKRPGSQETQYF

J: TRBJ2-2
V: TRBV12-3/TRBV12-4
CDR3: CVSNPNQGGLAGELFF

J: TRBJ1-2
V: TRBV6-1
CDR3: CASSLRTGLGGYTF

J: TRBJ2-3
V: TRBV7-6
CDR3: CASSLNGGADTQYF

J: TRBJ2-3
V: TRBV28
CDR3: CASSQRLAPQYF

J: TRBJ2-1
V: TRBV24-1
CDR3: CATSDRTSGNTYNEQFF

J: TRBJ2-3
V: TRBV21-1
CDR3: CASSARNSTIINTQYF

J: TRBJ2-7
V: TRBV11-2
CDR3: CASSPRSFLEQYF

J: TRBJ2-3
V: TRBV3-1
CDR3: CASSQDVNRYTSTDTQYF

J: TRBJ2-5
V: TRBV20-1
CDR3: CSAIGTAQETQYF

J: TRBJ1-3
V: TRBV12-3/TRBV12-4
CDR3: CASSPRTGTVSGNTIYF

J: TRBJ2-5
V: TRBV20-1
CDR3: CSASGAGVETQYF

J: TRBJ2-5
V: TRBV11-2
CDR3: CASSLAGRGYQETQYF

J: TRBJ2-7
V: TRBV14
CDR3: CASSQVAGEQYF

J: TRBJ1-3
V: TRBV20-1
CDR3: CSASRGQTLGTIYF

J: TRBJ2-1
V: TRBV7-2
CDR3: CASSLVSGGASEQFF